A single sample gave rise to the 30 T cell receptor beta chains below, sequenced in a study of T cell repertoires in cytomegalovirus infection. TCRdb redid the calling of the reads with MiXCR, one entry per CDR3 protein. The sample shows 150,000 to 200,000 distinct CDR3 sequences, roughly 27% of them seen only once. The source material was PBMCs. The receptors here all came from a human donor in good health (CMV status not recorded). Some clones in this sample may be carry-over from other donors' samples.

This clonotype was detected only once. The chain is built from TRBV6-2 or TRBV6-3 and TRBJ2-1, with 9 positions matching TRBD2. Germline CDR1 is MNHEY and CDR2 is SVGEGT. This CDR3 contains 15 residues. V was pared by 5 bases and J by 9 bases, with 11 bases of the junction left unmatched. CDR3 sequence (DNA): TGTGCCAGCAGTCCTCCCAATAGCGGGGGTCGTGAGCAGTTCTTC. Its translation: CASSPPNSGGREQFF.

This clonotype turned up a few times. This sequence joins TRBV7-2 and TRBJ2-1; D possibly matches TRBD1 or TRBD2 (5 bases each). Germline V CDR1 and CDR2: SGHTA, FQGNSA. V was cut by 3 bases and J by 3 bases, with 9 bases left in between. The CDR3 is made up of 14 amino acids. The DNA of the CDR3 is TGTGCCAGCAGCTTTCCAGGGAGCTACAATGAGCAGTTCTTC. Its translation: CASSFPGSYNEQFF. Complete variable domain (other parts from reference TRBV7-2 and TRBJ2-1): GAGVSQSPSNKVTEKGKDVELRCDPISGHTALYWYRQSLGQGLEFLIYFQGNSAPDKSGLPSDRFSAERTGGSVSTLTIQRTQQEDSAVYLCASSFPGSYNEQFFGPGTRLTVL.

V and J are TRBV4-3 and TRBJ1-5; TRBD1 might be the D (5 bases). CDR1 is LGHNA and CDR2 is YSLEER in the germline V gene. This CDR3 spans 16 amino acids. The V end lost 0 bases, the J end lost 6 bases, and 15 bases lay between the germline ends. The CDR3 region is CASSQDSGKGTQPQHF. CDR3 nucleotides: TGCGCCAGCAGCCAAGATAGCGGGAAAGGGACTCAGCCCCAGCATTTT.

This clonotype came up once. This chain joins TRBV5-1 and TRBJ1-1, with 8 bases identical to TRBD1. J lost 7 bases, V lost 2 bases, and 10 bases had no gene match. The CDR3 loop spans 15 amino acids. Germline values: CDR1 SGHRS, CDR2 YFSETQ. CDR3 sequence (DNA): TGCGCCAGCAGCTTCGACCAGGGGGCAACTGTTGAAGCTTTCTTT. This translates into CASSFDQGATVEAFF.

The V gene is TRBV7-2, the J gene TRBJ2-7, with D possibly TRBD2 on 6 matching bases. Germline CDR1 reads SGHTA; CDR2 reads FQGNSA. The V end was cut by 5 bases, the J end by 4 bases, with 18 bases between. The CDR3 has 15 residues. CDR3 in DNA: TGTGCCAGCAGCGGCTTGCGGAGCGGGCTTTACGAGCAGTACTTC. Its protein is CASSGLRSGLYEQYF.

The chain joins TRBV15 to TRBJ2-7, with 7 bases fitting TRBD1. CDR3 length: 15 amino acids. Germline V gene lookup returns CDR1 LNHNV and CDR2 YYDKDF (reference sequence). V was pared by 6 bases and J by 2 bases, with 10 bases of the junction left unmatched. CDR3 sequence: CATRSTGDRTYEQYF. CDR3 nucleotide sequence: TGTGCCACCAGGTCAACAGGGGATAGGACCTACGAGCAGTACTTC.

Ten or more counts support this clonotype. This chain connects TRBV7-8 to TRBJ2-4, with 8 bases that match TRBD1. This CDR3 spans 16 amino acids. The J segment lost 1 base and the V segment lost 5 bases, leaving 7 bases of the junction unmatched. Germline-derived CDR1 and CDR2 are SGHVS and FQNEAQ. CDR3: CASSGQGVGAKNIQYF. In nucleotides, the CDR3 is TGTGCCAGCAGCGGACAGGGAGTCGGGGCCAAAAACATTCAGTACTTC.

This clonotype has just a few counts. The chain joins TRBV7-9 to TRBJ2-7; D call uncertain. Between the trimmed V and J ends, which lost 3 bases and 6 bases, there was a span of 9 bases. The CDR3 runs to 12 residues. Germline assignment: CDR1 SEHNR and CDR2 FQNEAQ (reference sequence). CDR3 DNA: TGTGCCAGCAGCTTCGCTAGTGGCGAGCAGTACTTC. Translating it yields CASSFASGEQYF.

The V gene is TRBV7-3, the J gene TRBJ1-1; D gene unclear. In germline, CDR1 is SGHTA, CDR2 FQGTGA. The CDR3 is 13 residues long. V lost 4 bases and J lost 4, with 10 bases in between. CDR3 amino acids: CASSSEHLTEAFF. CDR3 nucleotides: TGTGCCAGCAGCTCCGAACACCTCACTGAAGCTTTCTTT.

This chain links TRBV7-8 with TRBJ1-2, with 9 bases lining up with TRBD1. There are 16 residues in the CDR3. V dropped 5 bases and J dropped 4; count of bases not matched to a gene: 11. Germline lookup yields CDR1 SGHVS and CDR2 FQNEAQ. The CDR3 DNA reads TGTGCCAGCAGCATCGGACAGGGGAAATTGGGCTATGGCTACACCTTC. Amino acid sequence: CASSIGQGKLGYGYTF.

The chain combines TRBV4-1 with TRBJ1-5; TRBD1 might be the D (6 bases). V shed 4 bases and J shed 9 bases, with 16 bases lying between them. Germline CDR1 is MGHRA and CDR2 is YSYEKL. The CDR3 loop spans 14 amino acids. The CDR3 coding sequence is TGCGCCAGCAGCCCCGGACAGTTCACGGGGCCCCAGCATTTT. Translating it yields CASSPGQFTGPQHF.

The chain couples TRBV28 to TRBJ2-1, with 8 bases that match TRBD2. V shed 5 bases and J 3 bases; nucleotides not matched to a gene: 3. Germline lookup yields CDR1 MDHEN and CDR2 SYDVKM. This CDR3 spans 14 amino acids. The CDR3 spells CASSDGGGYNEQFF. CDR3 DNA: TGTGCCAGCAGTGACGGGGGGGGCTACAATGAGCAGTTCTTC.

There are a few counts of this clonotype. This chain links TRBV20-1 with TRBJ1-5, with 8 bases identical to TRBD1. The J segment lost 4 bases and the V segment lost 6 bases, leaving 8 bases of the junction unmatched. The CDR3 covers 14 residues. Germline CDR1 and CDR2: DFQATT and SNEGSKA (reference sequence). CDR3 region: CSARRTGFNQPQHF. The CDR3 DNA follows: TGCAGTGCACGCCGGACAGGGTTTAATCAGCCCCAGCATTTT.

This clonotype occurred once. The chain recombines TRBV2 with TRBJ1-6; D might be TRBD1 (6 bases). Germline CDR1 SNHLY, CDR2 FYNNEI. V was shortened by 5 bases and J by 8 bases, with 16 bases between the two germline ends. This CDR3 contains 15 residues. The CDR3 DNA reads TGTGCCAGCAGTCGGGGGGCAGGGGACTATTCACCCCTCCACTTT. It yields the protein CASSRGAGDYSPLHF.

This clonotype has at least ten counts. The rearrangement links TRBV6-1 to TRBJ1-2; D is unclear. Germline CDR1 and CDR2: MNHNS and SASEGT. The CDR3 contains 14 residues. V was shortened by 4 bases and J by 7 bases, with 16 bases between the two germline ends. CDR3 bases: TGTGCCAGCAGTGGGGCAGGATGGCTCCCTGGCTACACCTTC. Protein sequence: CASSGAGWLPGYTF.

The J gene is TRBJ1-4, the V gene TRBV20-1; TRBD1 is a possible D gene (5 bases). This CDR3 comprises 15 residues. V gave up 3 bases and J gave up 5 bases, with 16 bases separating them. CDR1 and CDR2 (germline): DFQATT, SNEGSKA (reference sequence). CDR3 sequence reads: CSASNFGRTNEKLFF. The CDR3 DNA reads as TGCAGTGCTAGCAATTTTGGACGGACAAATGAAAAACTGTTTTTT.

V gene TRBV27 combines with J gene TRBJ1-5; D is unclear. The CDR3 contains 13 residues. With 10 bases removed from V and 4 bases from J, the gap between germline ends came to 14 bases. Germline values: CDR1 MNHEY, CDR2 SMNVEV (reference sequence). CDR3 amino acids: CATSSSWNQPQHF. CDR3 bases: TGTGCCACCTCTTCCAGCTGGAATCAGCCCCAGCATTTT.

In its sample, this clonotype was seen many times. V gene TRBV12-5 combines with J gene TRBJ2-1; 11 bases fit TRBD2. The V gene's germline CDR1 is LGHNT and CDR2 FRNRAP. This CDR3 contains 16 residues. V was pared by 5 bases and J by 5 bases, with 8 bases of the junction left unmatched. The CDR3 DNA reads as TGTGCTAGTGGTCCCTCCCTAGCGGGGGGCCACAATGAGCAGTTCTTC. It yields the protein CASGPSLAGGHNEQFF.

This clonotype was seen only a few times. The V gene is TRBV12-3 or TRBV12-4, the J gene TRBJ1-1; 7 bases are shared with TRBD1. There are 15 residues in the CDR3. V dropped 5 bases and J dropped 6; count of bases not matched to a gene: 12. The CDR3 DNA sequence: TGTGCCAGCAGTCCCCGACAGGGAGGAAGGGCTGAAGCTTTCTTT. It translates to CASSPRQGGRAEAFF.

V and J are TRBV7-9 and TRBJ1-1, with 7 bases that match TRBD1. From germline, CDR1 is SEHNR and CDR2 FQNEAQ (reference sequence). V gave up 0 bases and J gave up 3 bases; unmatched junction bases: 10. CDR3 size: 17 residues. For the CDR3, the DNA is TGTGCCAGCAGCTTAGCGCTTACAGGGGCCGCGCACACTGAAGCTTTCTTT. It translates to CASSLALTGAAHTEAFF.

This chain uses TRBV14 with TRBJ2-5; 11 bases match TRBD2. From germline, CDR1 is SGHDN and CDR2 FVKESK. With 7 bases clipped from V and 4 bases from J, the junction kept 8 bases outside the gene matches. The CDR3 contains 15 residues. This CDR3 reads CASNRGLADGETQYF. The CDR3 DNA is TGTGCCAGCAACCGGGGACTAGCGGATGGAGAGACCCAGTACTTC.

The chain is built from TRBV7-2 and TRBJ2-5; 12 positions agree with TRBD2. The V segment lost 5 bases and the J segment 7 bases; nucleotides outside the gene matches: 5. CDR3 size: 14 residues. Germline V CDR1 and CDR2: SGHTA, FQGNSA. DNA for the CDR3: TGTGCCAGCAGCCCTCTGACTAGCGGGGGGACCCAGTACTTC. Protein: CASSPLTSGGTQYF.

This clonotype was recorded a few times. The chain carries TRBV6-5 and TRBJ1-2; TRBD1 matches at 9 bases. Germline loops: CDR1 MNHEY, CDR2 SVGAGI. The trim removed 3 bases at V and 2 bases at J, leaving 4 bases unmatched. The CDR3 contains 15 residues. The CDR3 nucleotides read TGTGCCAGCAGTTATACGACAGGGGGAAACTATGGCTACACCTTC. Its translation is CASSYTTGGNYGYTF.

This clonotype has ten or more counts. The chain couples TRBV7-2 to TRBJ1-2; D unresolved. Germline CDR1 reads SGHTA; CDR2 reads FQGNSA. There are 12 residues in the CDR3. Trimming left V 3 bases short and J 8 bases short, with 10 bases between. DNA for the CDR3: TGTGCCAGCAGCTTCGGGTCCCGCGGCTACACCTTC. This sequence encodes CASSFGSRGYTF.

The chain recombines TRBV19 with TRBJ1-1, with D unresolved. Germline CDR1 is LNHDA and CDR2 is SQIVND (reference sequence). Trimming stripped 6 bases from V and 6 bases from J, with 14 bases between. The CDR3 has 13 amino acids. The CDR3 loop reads CASSLPGSAEAFF. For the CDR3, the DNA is TGTGCCAGTAGCCTACCGGGGAGCGCTGAAGCTTTCTTT.

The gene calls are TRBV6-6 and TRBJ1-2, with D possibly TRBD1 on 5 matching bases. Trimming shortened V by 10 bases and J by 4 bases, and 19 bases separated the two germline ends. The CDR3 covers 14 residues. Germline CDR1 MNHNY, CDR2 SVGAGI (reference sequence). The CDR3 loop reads CATFPTARPYGYTF. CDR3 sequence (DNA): TGTGCCACCTTCCCGACAGCCAGGCCCTATGGCTACACCTTC.

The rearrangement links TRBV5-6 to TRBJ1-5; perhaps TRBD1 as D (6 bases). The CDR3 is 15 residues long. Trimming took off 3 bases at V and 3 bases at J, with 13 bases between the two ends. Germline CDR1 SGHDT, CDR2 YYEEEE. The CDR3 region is CASSYSGVPNQPQHF. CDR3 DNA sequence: TGTGCCAGCAGCTACTCAGGGGTACCCAATCAGCCCCAGCATTTT.

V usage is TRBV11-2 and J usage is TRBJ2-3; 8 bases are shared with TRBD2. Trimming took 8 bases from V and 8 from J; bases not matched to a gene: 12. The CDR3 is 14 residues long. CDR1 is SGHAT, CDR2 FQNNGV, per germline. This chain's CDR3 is CASSAGGEAGTQYF. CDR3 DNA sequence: TGTGCCAGCTCAGCCGGGGGGGAAGCAGGTACGCAGTATTTT.

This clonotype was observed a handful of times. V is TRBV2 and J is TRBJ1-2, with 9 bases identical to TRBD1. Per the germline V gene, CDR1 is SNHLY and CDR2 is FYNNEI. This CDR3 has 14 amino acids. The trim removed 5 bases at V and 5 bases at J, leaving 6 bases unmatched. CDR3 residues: CASSQDRGGYGYTF. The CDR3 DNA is TGTGCCAGCAGTCAGGACAGGGGTGGATATGGCTACACCTTC.

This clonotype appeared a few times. CDR3 region: CASSPARTGSDEQFF. For the CDR3, the DNA is TGTGCCAGCAGCCCCGCCCGGACAGGGTCAGATGAGCAGTTCTTC. This chain links TRBV7-3 with TRBJ2-1, with 8 bases that match TRBD1. Germline CDR1 reads SGHTA; CDR2 reads FQGTGA. The CDR3 runs 15 residues. Unmatched junction bases numbered 11, after V lost 5 bases and J lost 8 bases.